The next 26 T cell receptor beta chains were all read from a single sample in a study of blood T cell repertoires in COVID-19. Sequencing used immunoSEQ multiplex PCR; TCRdb keeps in-frame clones, though not all of them. The top ten hold around 0.91% of the sample, which has almost 400,000 clones, roughly 90% seen once. The sample taken for sequencing was PBMCs or T cells enriched from blood (not recorded which). The source is a woman aged 30 to 39 with acute COVID-19.

The V gene is TRBV5-1, the J gene TRBJ1-1; D unclear. The V gene lost 4 bases and the J gene lost 2 bases, with 9 bases spanning the gap. Per the germline V gene, CDR1 is SGHRS and CDR2 is YFSETQ. The CDR3 is 13 residues long. The CDR3 sequence: CASSVLLNTEAFF. The CDR3 coding sequence is TGCGCCAGCAGCGTATTATTAAACACTGAAGCTTTCTTT. Drawing the rest from reference TRBV5-1 and TRBJ1-1, the complete variable domain is KAGVTQTPRYLIKTRGQQVTLSCSPISGHRSVSWYQQTPGQGLQFLFEYFSETQRNKGNFPGRFSGRQFSNSRSEMNVSTLELGDSALYLCASSVLLNTEAFFGQGTRLTVV.

This clone was counted a few times. The chain links TRBV10-3 to TRBJ1-1; TRBD1 is a possible D gene (6 bases). The V end lost 5 bases, the J end lost 4 bases, and 8 bases lay between the germline ends. There are 12 residues in the CDR3. The germline V gene encodes CDR1 ENHRY and CDR2 SYGVKD. The CDR3 DNA reads TGTGCCATCAGTCGGGGGGCCACTGAAGCTTTCTTT. Amino acids: CAISRGATEAFF.

This rearrangement joins TRBV18 to TRBJ2-3; maybe TRBD2 (6 bases). Between the trimmed V and J ends, which lost 4 bases and 1 base, there was a span of 12 bases. Germline V gene sequence: CDR1 KGHSH, CDR2 LQKENI. The CDR3 runs 15 residues. The DNA of the CDR3 is TGTGCCAGCTCACTGGGGGACTTCGGCACAGATACGCAGTATTTT. Residues: CASSLGDFGTDTQYF.

The gene calls are TRBV1 and TRBJ1-6; the table's D call TRBD1 went unverified against the DNA. TRBV1 is annotated as a pseudogene. This CDR3 region has 12 residues. This CDR3 is CTPIVDRDPLHF. DNA for the CDR3: TGCACCCCTATCGTAGACAGGGACCCCCTCCACTTT.

This clone was observed once. This chain links TRBV5-1 with TRBJ1-4; TRBD1 aligns across 7 bases. The CDR3 runs 15 residues. Germline V CDR1 and CDR2: SGHRS, YFSETQ. V gave up 4 bases and J gave up 4 bases; unmatched junction bases: 7. The CDR3 region has the DNA TGCGCCAGCAGCATACGCAGGGGGTATAATGAAAAACTGTTTTTT. Amino acid sequence: CASSIRRGYNEKLFF.

This chain connects TRBV21-1 to TRBJ2-5; the table gives TRBD1 as D, unverified against the DNA. TRBV21-1 represents a pseudogene. The CDR3 runs to 16 residues. Here the CDR3 reads CASILKGRGQGETQYF. CDR3 in DNA: TGTGCCAGCATCCTCAAGGGCAGGGGGCAAGGAGAGACCCAGTACTTC.

The chain couples TRBV5-1 to TRBJ2-3; 8 bases are a match to TRBD1. The CDR3 loop spans 14 amino acids. The germline gives CDR1 SGHRS, CDR2 YFSETQ. V lost 5 bases and J lost 4; bases outside the gene matches: 6. CDR3 residues: CASRETGVADTQYF. In DNA, the CDR3 is TGCGCCAGCAGAGAGACAGGGGTTGCAGATACGCAGTATTTT.

In the case of this clone: Other DNA sequences from this sample encode an identical CDR3 as well. V usage is TRBV24-1 and J usage is TRBJ2-3, with TRBD1 as a possible D gene (7 bases). The CDR3 is 14 amino acids. Trimming took 4 bases from V and 3 from J, leaving 10 bases between them. Germline CDR1 and CDR2: KGHDR and SFDVKD. CDR3 DNA sequence: TGTGCCACCAGTGACCCAGGGGGGACAGATACGCAGTATTTT. This sequence encodes CATSDPGGTDTQYF.

CDR3: CASTQPWGRSGNTIYF. CDR3 coding DNA: TGTGCCAGCACACAACCATGGGGCCGGTCTGGAAACACCATATATTTT. The J gene is TRBJ1-3, the V gene TRBV28; D is perhaps TRBD1 (5 bases). The CDR3 is 16 residues long. The germline V gene encodes CDR1 MDHEN and CDR2 SYDVKM. Trimming shortened V by 7 bases and J by 1 base, and 17 bases separated the two germline ends.

The chain is built from TRBV2 and TRBJ2-3; 9 bases fit TRBD1. The germline V gene encodes CDR1 SNHLY and CDR2 FYNNEI. The junction had 11 bases not matched to a gene; V was cut back by 7 bases and J by 6 bases. This CDR3 contains 15 residues. CDR3 bases: TGTGCCAGCATCTACCGGGACAGGGTCGAGGATACGCAGTATTTT. Amino acid sequence: CASIYRDRVEDTQYF. Combining the CDR3 with reference TRBV2 and TRBJ2-3 gives the whole variable domain EPEVTQTPSHQVTQMGQEVILRCVPISNHLYFYWYRQILGQKVEFLVSFYNNEISEKSEIFDDQFSVERPDGSNFTLKIRSTKLEDSAMYFCASIYRDRVEDTQYFGPGTRLTVL.

The chain is built from TRBV19 and TRBJ2-7; 7 bases align to TRBD1. The CDR3 extends over 16 amino acids. CDR1 and CDR2 from the germline V gene are LNHDA and SQIVND (reference sequence). Trimming removed 10 bases from V and 3 bases from J; junction bases left unmatched: 18. CDR3: CATSWGLETGSYEQYF. The CDR3 DNA follows: TGTGCCACTTCCTGGGGATTAGAGACAGGGAGCTACGAGCAGTACTTC.

The rearrangement joins TRBV7-6 to TRBJ2-1, with 11 nucleotides matching TRBD1. Germline CDR1 and CDR2: SGHVS and FNYEAQ. The ends lost 1 base at V and 4 bases at J; junction bases unmatched: 9. CDR3 length: 18 amino acids. This chain's CDR3 is CASSLELGQGAIYNEQFF. The CDR3 DNA reads as TGTGCCAGCAGCTTAGAATTAGGACAGGGGGCAATTTACAATGAGCAGTTCTTC.

V usage is TRBV18 and J usage is TRBJ1-2; weak D call: TRBD1 (6 bases). CDR1 KGHSH and CDR2 LQKENI come from the germline V gene. The CDR3 has 14 residues. V dropped 2 bases and J dropped 9 bases, with 16 bases sitting between them. Here the CDR3 DNA reads TGTGCCAGCTCACCAACCTCGGCAGGGGCGCGCTACACCTTC. Translation: CASSPTSAGARYTF.

J is TRBJ1-2 and V is TRBV7-9; 10 bases align to TRBD1. The CDR3 spans 15 residues. With 4 bases clipped from V and 5 bases from J, the junction kept 7 bases outside the gene matches. The germline V gene has CDR1 SEHNR and CDR2 FQNEAQ (reference sequence). Written as DNA, the CDR3 is TGTGCCAGCAGCTCCCGGACAGGGGGGTCATATGGCTACACCTTC. Translation gives CASSSRTGGSYGYTF.

V is TRBV18 and J is TRBJ1-6; 8 nucleotides agree with TRBD1. Germline loops: CDR1 KGHSH, CDR2 LQKENI. The CDR3 loop spans 16 amino acids. Unmatched junction bases numbered 6, after V lost 3 bases and J lost 5 bases. Here the CDR3 DNA reads TGTGCCAGCTCACCGGGACAGGCAGTAAATAATTCACCCCTCCACTTT. The encoded protein is CASSPGQAVNNSPLHF.

The chain has TRBV10-1 and TRBJ1-2; D gene uncertain. The CDR3 spans 13 residues. CDR1 and CDR2 from the germline V gene are WNHNN and SYGVQD (reference sequence). V was cut by 1 base and J by 5 bases, with 8 bases left in between. CDR3 in DNA: TGCGCCAGCAGTGAGTTGAGGCATTATGGCTACACCTTC. Its protein product is CASSELRHYGYTF.

V is TRBV2 and J is TRBJ2-3; D is perhaps TRBD1 (5 bases). The V end was cut by 1 base, the J end by 7 bases, with 6 bases between. CDR3 length: 12 residues. The V gene's germline CDR1 is SNHLY and CDR2 FYNNEI. This chain's CDR3 is CASSEDRNTQYF. The CDR3 coding sequence is TGTGCCAGCAGTGAAGACAGGAATACGCAGTATTTT.

The V call is TRBV7-3, the J call TRBJ2-1; weak D call: TRBD2 (6 bases). Deletions cut 4 bases from V and 9 bases from J, with 16 bases between. Looked up from germline, CDR1 is SGHTA and CDR2 is FQGTGA. CDR3 length: 14 residues. The CDR3 is CASSSGLTGGEQFF. The CDR3 DNA is TGTGCCAGCAGCTCGGGACTGACGGGCGGTGAGCAGTTCTTC.

This chain joins TRBV10-2 and TRBJ2-1, with 8 bases aligning to TRBD1. Germline assignment: CDR1 WSHSY and CDR2 SAAADI. With 7 bases clipped from V and 5 bases from J, the junction kept 13 bases outside the gene matches. The CDR3 extends over 16 amino acids. CDR3 region: CASIKTGAPRDNEQFF. CDR3 bases: TGCGCCAGCATTAAGACAGGGGCCCCGAGGGACAATGAGCAGTTCTTC.

In its sample, this clone was seen once. The CDR3 loop is CASSLMGRLITYEQYF. CDR3 DNA: TGTGCCAGCAGCTTGATGGGGCGCTTAATTACCTACGAGCAGTACTTC. This chain links TRBV7-8 with TRBJ2-7, with D possibly TRBD1 on 5 matching bases. This CDR3 region has 16 residues. The germline V gene encodes CDR1 SGHVS and CDR2 FQNEAQ. V was clipped by 3 bases and J by 2 bases, with 17 bases between them.

The V gene is TRBV3-1 (or the pseudogene TRBV3-2), the J gene TRBJ1-3, with D hard to call. CDR3 length equals 15 residues. Germline-derived CDR1 and CDR2 are LGHDT and YNNKEL (reference sequence). Trimming shortened V by 1 base and J by 2 bases, and 9 bases separated the two germline ends. Here the CDR3 DNA reads TGTGCCAGCAGCCAAGCTCACAGAGCTGGAAACACCATATATTTT. Amino acids: CASSQAHRAGNTIYF.

J is TRBJ2-7 and V is TRBV25-1; D is undetermined. Looked up from germline, CDR1 is MGHDK and CDR2 is SYGVNS. V lost 6 bases and J 4 bases, leaving 16 bases between the germline ends. CDR3 length: 14 amino acids. In DNA, the CDR3 is TGTGCCAGCAGCAGAGGCACCAACTCATACGAGCAGTACTTC. Translated, it gives CASSRGTNSYEQYF.

The chain links TRBV6-5 to TRBJ1-1; D remains ambiguous. This CDR3 spans 14 amino acids. The germline V gene has CDR1 MNHEY and CDR2 SVGAGI. Trimming took off 10 bases at V and 1 base at J, with 16 bases between the two ends. This chain's CDR3 is CATARTPSNTEAFF. The DNA for the CDR3 is TGTGCCACCGCGAGGACTCCGTCGAACACTGAAGCTTTCTTT.

V gene TRBV5-1 combines with J gene TRBJ2-7, with TRBD1 matching 11 bases. With 4 bases clipped from V and 4 bases from J, the junction kept 4 bases outside the gene matches. Germline loops: CDR1 SGHRS, CDR2 YFSETQ. This CDR3 has 14 residues. The CDR3 protein is CASSNRDRGYEQYF. CDR3 nucleotide sequence: TGCGCCAGCAGCAACCGGGACAGGGGGTACGAGCAGTACTTC.

This chain connects TRBV11-2 to TRBJ2-1, with TRBD2 matching over 10 bases. Germline V gives CDR1 SGHAT, CDR2 FQNNGV. This CDR3 has 15 amino acids. The J segment lost 9 bases and the V segment lost 1 base, leaving 6 bases of the junction unmatched. The CDR3, as DNA: TGTGCCAGCAGCTTAGGGGCTAGCGGGGGTAGTGAGCAGTTCTTC. Protein product: CASSLGASGGSEQFF.

The chain combines TRBV4-1 with TRBJ2-2, with TRBD2 matching 8 bases. The trim removed 0 bases at V and 8 bases at J, leaving 11 bases unmatched. The CDR3 consists of 17 residues. Germline-derived CDR1 and CDR2 are MGHRA and YSYEKL. The CDR3 nucleotides read TGCGCCAGCAGCCAAGATCCAGCGGGGGCGCCAATGGGGGAGCTGTTTTTT. Translated: CASSQDPAGAPMGELFF.